The clone carrying this T cell receptor (beta chain) was detected only once. Trimming pared 0 bases from V and 0 bases from J, leaving 17 bases between. The CDR3 extends over 17 amino acids. The germline gives CDR1 SQVTM, CDR2 ANQGSEA. The sample comes from a study of blood T cell repertoires in COVID-19. Background on the study: Samples came from the United States, Italy and Spain, spanning acute and convalescent COVID-19. T cells, B-cell-depleted T cells, or PBMCs provided the cDNA or gDNA that served as material.

In the original processing: Amplification from reference gene primers served as the basis for estimated nucleated cell counts. TCRdb keeps only in-frame clones here, not all; method: immunoSEQ multiplex PCR. The V and J calls and clone size come from that table; D and trimming were worked out from the DNA. The sample gives tens of thousands of clones, approximately 78% of which show up once; roughly 6.4% is in the top ten. The material sequenced was peripheral blood. This receptor was taken from a human donor in a cohort sampled during active or convalescent COVID-19. V gene TRBV29-1 combines with J gene TRBJ1-1, with D hard to call. CDR3 bases: TGCAGCGTTGAAGAGGGCAGGACTGCACATGTGAACACTGAAGCTTTCTTT. Protein: CSVEEGRTAHVNTEAFF.